This passage covers 3 T cell receptor beta chains from one sample sequenced in a study of cytotoxic CD8 clonotypes in ibrutinib-treated CLL (dated by TCRdb to the early 2020s). Library preparation employed the immunoSEQ multiplex PCR assay. The table was pulled from immuneACCESS by TCRdb, which kept in-frame rearrangements only. Such tables lose some clones; where checked, under half of the loss comes from unresolved V genes, and the rest has no known cause. The sample records some 17,000 clones, roughly four fifths of which are singletons. The top ten clones comprise more than 15% of the sample. Sequences were derived from PBMCs, sampled before ibrutinib treatment. The receptor set was obtained from a human donor with chronic lymphocytic leukemia.

The chain's CDR3 is CASSQDLGADTQYF. The CDR3 DNA sequence: TGTGCCAGCAGCCAAGATCTGGGAGCAGATACGCAGTATTTT. This chain joins TRBV4-2 and TRBJ2-3; D perhaps matches TRBD2 (5 bases). Germline assignment: CDR1 LGHNA and CDR2 YNFKEQ. The CDR3 contains 14 residues. The V end lost 0 bases, the J end lost 4 bases, and 8 bases lay between the germline ends.

This chain joins TRBV11-2 and TRBJ2-2; D remains ambiguous. CDR1 and CDR2 (germline): SGHAT, FQNNGV. With 5 bases removed from V and 6 bases from J, the gap between germline ends came to 10 bases. This CDR3 has 13 residues. CDR3 coding DNA: TGTGCCAGCAGCGCTCCATGGCCCGGGGAGCTGTTTTTT. Protein sequence: CASSAPWPGELFF.

V is TRBV15 and J is TRBJ1-1; the match to TRBD1 covers 11 bases. Trimming at V came to 1 base and at J to 4 bases, leaving 5 bases not matched to a gene. There are 16 residues in the CDR3. Per germline, CDR1 LNHNV and CDR2 YYDKDF (reference sequence). As DNA, the CDR3 is TGTGCCACCAGCAGAGGGAGGGGACAGGGGGTCACTGAAGCTTTCTTT. Encoded protein: CATSRGRGQGVTEAFF.